Listed below are T cell receptor beta chains from one sample, sequenced in a study of T cell responses to AZD1222 COVID-19 vaccine. Clones were sequenced by immunoSEQ multiplex PCR, and TCRdb holds only the in-frame ones, with some missing. Here the sample spans fewer than 120,000 clones, roughly 92% being singletons. The input for sequencing was peripheral blood, taken 28 days after the second AZD1222 dose. The receptors were sampled from an adult who received the AZD1222 COVID-19 vaccine. Both conserved end residues are part of each CDR3. D genes are given only for firm matches. A row's size may be missing; if present it is once, few, many or a size class.

d_call j_call clone_size v_call cdr3_aa cdr3_nt
. TRBJ1-4 . TRBV25-1 CASSELGQNEKLFF TGTGCCAGCAGTGAACTAGGACAAAATGAAAAACTGTTTTTT
TRBD1 TRBJ2-4 . TRBV12-3/TRBV12-4 CASSLTGDIQYF TGTGCCAGCAGTTTGACAGGGGACATTCAGTACTTC
. TRBJ2-7 . TRBV7-2 CASSSRRDLQQYF TGTGCCAGCAGCTCCCGACGGGATTTACAGCAGTACTTC
. TRBJ2-7 . TRBV28 CASIPVGIPPYEQYF TGTGCCAGCATCCCAGTAGGGATCCCCCCCTACGAGCAGTACTTC
. TRBJ2-7 . TRBV10-3 CAISAGDYEQYF TGTGCCATCAGTGCGGGGGATTACGAGCAGTACTTC
TRBD1 TRBJ2-2 . TRBV24-1 CATSKTGANTGELFF TGTGCCACCAGTAAGACAGGGGCTAACACCGGGGAGCTGTTTTTT
. TRBJ1-3 . TRBV6-5 CASSYSGGDGNTIYF TGTGCCAGCAGTTACTCAGGAGGGGACGGAAACACCATATATTTT
. TRBJ1-5 . TRBV6-2/TRBV6-3 CASSLNRANQPQHF TGTGCCAGCAGCCTCAACAGGGCTAATCAGCCCCAGCATTTT
TRBD1 TRBJ1-6 once TRBV9 CASGVGQGTSPLHF TGTGCCAGCGGGGTAGGACAGGGGACTTCACCCCTCCACTTT
. TRBJ2-1 . TRBV28 CASSLLQGVAEQFF TGTGCCAGCAGTTTACTTCAGGGCGTTGCTGAGCAGTTCTTC
TRBD1 TRBJ2-7 . TRBV18 CASSPRTGGAYEQYF TGTGCCAGCTCACCACGGACAGGGGGCGCGTACGAGCAGTACTTC
. TRBJ1-2 . TRBV11-2 CASSLAGRVGYTF TGTGCCAGCAGCTTAGCAGGGCGCGTTGGCTACACCTTC
. TRBJ1-4 . TRBV4-3 CASSQGVRNEKLFF TGCGCCAGCAGCCAGGGAGTGCGGAATGAAAAACTGTTTTTT
. TRBJ1-2 . TRBV5-4 CASSLEGRDYGYTF TGTGCCAGCAGCTTGGAAGGGCGAGACTATGGCTACACCTTC
TRBD2 TRBJ2-2 . TRBV6-2/TRBV6-3 CASSYVGLASGELFF TGTGCCAGCAGTTACGTGGGACTAGCCTCCGGGGAGCTGTTTTTT
. TRBJ2-7 . TRBV6-5 CASSYYRGANYEQYF TGTGCCAGCAGTTACTACCGGGGGGCAAACTACGAGCAGTACTTC
. TRBJ2-3 . TRBV9 CASSDQSSGTDTQYF TGTGCCAGCAGCGATCAGAGTAGCGGCACAGATACGCAGTATTTT
TRBD1 TRBJ1-4 . TRBV10-3 CAISEGGQGEKLFF TGTGCCATCAGTGAGGGGGGACAGGGTGAAAAACTGTTTTTT
. TRBJ1-1 . TRBV7-9 CAIDRNTEAFF TGTGCAATCGACAGGAACACTGAAGCTTTCTTT
TRBD1 TRBJ2-7 . TRBV18 CASSPEQGAFSYEQYF TGTGCCAGCTCACCGGAGCAGGGGGCCTTCTCCTACGAGCAGTACTTC
. TRBJ1-3 . TRBV5-4 CASSLEGLGNTIYF TGTGCCAGCAGCTTGGAGGGGTTAGGAAACACCATATATTTT
TRBD1 TRBJ1-2 . TRBV5-4 CASSLVSGGAGRGYTF TGTGCCAGCAGCTTGGTTTCAGGGGGCGCAGGGAGAGGCTACACCTTC
TRBD1 TRBJ1-5 once TRBV7-9 CASSHWSDRVNQPQHF TGTGCCAGCAGCCATTGGTCCGACAGGGTCAATCAGCCCCAGCATTTT
. TRBJ1-5 . TRBV15 CATSRDRSGNQPQHF TGTGCCACCAGCAGAGATCGGAGCGGCAATCAGCCCCAGCATTTT
. TRBJ2-4 . TRBV14 CASSQDSISQYF TGTGCCAGCAGCCAAGATTCAATCAGTCAGTACTTC
. TRBJ2-4 . TRBV25-1 CASSDYNIQYF TGTGCCAGCAGTGACTACAACATTCAGTACTTC
TRBD1 TRBJ2-3 . TRBV18 CASSPPGTGGTDTQYF TGTGCCAGCTCACCACCTGGGACAGGGGGCACAGATACGCAGTATTTT
TRBD1 TRBJ1-1 . TRBV2 CASREGGAASTEAFF TGTGCCAGCAGGGAAGGGGGCGCGGCCTCGACTGAAGCTTTCTTT
. TRBJ2-5 . TRBV29-1 CSDTGGGETQYF TGCAGCGACACAGGGGGGGGAGAGACCCAGTACTTC
. TRBJ2-7 . TRBV2 CASSVDPSSYEQYF TGTGCCAGCAGTGTAGACCCGAGCTCCTACGAGCAGTACTTC
TRBD1 TRBJ2-7 once TRBV6-5 CASRAGTEIYHEQYF TGTGCCAGCAGGGCCGGGACAGAGATTTACCACGAGCAGTACTTC
TRBD1 TRBJ1-6 once TRBV7-3 CASSSQGANSPLHF TGTGCCAGCAGCTCTCAGGGGGCGAATTCACCCCTCCACTTT
TRBD1 TRBJ1-2 . TRBV4-3 CASSQAGQAGDYGYTF TGCGCCAGCAGCCAGGCCGGACAGGCGGGGGACTATGGCTACACCTTC
. TRBJ2-5 . TRBV3-1/TRBV3-2 CASRRETLETQYF TGTGCCAGCAGAAGAGAAACCCTCGAGACCCAGTACTTC
. TRBJ2-3 once TRBV11-2 CASSLPHSPDTQYF TGTGCCAGCAGCTTACCCCATTCCCCAGATACGCAGTATTTT
. TRBJ2-3 . TRBV28 CASSPPDGTDTQYF TGTGCCAGCAGTCCCCCGGATGGCACAGATACGCAGTATTTT
. TRBJ2-7 . TRBV20-1 CSGQLGWEQYF TGCAGTGGGCAGCTCGGGTGGGAGCAGTACTTC
. TRBJ1-4 . TRBV29-1 CSALDPNEKLFF TGCAGCGCTCTCGACCCTAATGAAAAACTGTTTTTT
. TRBJ2-7 . TRBV10-1 CASSESGNGFVEQYF TGCGCCAGCAGTGAGTCTGGTAATGGGTTCGTAGAGCAGTACTTC
. TRBJ2-7 . TRBV20-1 CSGVHAYEQYF TGCAGTGGGGTGCATGCGTACGAGCAGTACTTC
. TRBJ1-5 . TRBV9 CASSEGRYVQPQHF TGTGCCAGCAGCGAGGGCAGGTACGTACAGCCCCAGCATTTT
. TRBJ2-3 . TRBV12-3/TRBV12-4 CASSPAQDPQYF TGTGCCAGCAGTCCAGCCCAGGATCCGCAGTATTTT
. TRBJ1-2 . TRBV9 CASSVAPGTPYGYTF TGTGCCAGCAGCGTAGCTCCCGGGACACCGTATGGCTACACCTTC
. TRBJ1-3 once TRBV6-5 CASRRTGTFNTIYF TGTGCCAGCAGACGAACCGGGACATTTAACACCATATATTTT
. TRBJ2-1 . TRBV19 CASSTRLNEQFF TGTGCCAGTAGTACCCGCCTGAATGAGCAGTTCTTC
. TRBJ2-2 once TRBV5-5 CASSLPADLNTGELFF TGTGCCAGCAGCTTGCCGGCGGACCTGAACACCGGGGAGCTGTTTTTT